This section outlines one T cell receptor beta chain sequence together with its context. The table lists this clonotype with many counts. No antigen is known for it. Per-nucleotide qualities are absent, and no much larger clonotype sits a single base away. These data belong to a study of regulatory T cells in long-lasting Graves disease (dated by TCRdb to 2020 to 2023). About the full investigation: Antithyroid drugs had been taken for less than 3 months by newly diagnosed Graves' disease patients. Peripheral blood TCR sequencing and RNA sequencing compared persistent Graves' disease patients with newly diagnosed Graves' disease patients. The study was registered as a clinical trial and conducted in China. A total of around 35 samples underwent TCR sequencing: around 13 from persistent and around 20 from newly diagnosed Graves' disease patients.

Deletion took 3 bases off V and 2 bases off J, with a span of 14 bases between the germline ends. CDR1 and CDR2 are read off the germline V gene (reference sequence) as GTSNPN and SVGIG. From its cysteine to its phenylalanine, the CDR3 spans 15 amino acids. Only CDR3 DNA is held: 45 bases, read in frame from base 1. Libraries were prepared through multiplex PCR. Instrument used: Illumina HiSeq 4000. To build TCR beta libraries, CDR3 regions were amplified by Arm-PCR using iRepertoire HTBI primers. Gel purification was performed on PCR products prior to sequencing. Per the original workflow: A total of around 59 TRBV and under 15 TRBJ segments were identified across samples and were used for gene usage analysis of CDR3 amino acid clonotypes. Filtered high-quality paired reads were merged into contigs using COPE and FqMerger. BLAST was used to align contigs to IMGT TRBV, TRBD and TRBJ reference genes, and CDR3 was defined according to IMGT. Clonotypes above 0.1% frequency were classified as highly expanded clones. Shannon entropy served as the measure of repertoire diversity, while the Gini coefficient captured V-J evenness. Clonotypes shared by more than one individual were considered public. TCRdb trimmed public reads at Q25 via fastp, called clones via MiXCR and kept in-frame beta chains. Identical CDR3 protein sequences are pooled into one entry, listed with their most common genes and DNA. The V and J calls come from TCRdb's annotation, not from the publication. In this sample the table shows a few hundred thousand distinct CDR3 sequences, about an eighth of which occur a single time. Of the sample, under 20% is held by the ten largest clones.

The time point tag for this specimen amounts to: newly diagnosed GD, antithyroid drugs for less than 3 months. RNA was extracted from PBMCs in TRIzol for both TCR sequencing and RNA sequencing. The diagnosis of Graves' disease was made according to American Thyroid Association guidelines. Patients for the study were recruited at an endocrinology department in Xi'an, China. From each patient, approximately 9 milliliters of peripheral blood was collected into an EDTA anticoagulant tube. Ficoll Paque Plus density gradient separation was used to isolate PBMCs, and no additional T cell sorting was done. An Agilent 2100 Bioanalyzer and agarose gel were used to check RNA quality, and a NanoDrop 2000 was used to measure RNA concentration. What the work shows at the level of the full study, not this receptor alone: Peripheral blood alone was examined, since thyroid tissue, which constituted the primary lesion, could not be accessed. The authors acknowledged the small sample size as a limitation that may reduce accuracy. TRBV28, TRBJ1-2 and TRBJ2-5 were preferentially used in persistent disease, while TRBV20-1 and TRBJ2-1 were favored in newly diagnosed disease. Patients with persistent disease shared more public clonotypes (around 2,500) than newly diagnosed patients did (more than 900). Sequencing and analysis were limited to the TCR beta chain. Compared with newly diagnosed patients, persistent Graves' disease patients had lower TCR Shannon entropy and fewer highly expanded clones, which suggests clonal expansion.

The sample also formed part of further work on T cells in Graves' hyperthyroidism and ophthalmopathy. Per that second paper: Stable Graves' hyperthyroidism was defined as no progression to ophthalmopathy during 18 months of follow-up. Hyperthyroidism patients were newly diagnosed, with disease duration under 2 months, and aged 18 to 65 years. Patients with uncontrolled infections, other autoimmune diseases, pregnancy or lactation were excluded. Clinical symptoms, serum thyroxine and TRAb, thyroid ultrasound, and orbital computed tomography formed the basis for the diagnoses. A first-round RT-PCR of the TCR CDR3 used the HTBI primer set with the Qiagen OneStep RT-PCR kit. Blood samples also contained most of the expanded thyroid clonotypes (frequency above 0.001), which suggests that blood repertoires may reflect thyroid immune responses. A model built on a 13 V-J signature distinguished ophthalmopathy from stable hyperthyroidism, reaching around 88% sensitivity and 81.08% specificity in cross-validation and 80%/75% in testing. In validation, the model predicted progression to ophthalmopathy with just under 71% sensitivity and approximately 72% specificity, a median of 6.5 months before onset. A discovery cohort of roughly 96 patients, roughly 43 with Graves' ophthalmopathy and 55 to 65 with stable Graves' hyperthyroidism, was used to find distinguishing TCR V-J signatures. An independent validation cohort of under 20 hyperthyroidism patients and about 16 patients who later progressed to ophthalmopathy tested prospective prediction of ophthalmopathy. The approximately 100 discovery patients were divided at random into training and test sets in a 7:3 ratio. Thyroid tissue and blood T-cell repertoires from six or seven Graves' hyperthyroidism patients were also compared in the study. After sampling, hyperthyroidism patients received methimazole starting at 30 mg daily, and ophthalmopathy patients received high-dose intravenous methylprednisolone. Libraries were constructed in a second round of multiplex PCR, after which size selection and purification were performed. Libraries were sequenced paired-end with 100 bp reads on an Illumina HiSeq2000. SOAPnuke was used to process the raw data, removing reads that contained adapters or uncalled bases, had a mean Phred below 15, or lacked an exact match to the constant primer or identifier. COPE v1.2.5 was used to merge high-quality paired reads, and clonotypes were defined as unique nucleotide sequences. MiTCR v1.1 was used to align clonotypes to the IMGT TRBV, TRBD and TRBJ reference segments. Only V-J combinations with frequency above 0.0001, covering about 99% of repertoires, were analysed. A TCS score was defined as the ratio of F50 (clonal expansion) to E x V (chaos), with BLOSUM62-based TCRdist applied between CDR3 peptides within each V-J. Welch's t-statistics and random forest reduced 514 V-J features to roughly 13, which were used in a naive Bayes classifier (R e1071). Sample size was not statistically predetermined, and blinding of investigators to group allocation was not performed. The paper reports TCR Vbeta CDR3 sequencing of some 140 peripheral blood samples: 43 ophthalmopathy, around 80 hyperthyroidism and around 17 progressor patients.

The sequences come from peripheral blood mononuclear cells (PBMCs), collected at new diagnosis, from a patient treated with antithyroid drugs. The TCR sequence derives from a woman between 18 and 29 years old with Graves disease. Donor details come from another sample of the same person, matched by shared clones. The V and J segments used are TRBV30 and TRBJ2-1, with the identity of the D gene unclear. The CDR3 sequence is CAWSMGISTYNEQFF. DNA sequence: TGTGCCTGGAGCATGGGGATTAGCACCTACAATGAGCAGTTCTTC.